What follows are 6 T cell receptor gamma chains derived from one specimen sequenced in a study of gamma delta lymphoproliferative disorders and STAT genes. The receptor sequences were amplified from genomic DNA of peripheral blood mononuclear cells. TCRdb re-called clones from the multiplex PCR reads using CATT. The sample shows 2,000 or so gamma-chain clones, about 12% of them seen only once. The source material was blood. These receptors were obtained from a human donor with gamma-delta T-cell large granular lymphocyte leukemia.

Ten or more counts support this clone. The V gene is TRGV5, the J gene TRGJ1 or TRGJ2. As TCRdb names no J gene, one was assigned here on the basis of a DNA match to germline. This CDR3 is 13 amino acids long. The ends lost 3 bases at V and 3 bases at J; junction bases unmatched: 5. Germline CDR1 VINAFY, CDR2 YDVSNSKD. In DNA form, the CDR3 reads TGTGCCACCTGGGACGGACCTTATTATAAGAAACTCTTT. Translating gives CATWDGPYYKKLF.

By sample fraction, this clone is medium-sized. The TCRdb protein, from a much larger clone, departs from this DNA's translation at residue 4, likely by read error; the protein shown derives from the DNA. Distinct nucleotide sequences in the sample also encode this CDR3. This chain connects TRGV9 to TRGJP. In the absence of a J gene in TCRdb, the DNA was matched to germline to assign it here. CDR1 and CDR2 from the germline V gene are GITISATS and ISYDGTV (reference sequence). The CDR3 length is 16 residues. The CDR3 DNA sequence: TGTGCCTTGCGGGAGGTGGAAGAGTTGGGCAAAAAAATCAAGGTATTT. Protein sequence: CALREVEELGKKIKVF.

This clone was picked up many times. The chain employs TRGV2 and TRGJ1 or TRGJ2. The J gene, absent from TCRdb, was called here by matching the DNA to germline. Looked up from germline, CDR1 is EGSNGY and CDR2 is YDSYNSKV. The V and J ends lost 0 bases and 4 bases, in that order; junction bases with no gene match: 9. The CDR3 runs 15 residues. CDR3 amino acids: CATWDGLAAYYKKLF. CDR3 coding DNA: TGTGCCACCTGGGACGGGCTGGCCGCCTATTATAAGAAACTCTTT.

This clone was detected ten times or more. V and J are TRGV2 and TRGJ1 or TRGJ2. Assignment of the J gene here rests on matching the DNA to germline, because TCRdb gives none. The CDR3 consists of 11 residues. V lost 4 bases and J lost 7; bases outside the gene matches: 4. Germline V CDR1 and CDR2: EGSNGY, YDSYNSKV. CDR3 nucleotide sequence: TGTGCCACCTGGGAGGGATATAAGAAACTCTTT. It specifies CATWEGYKKLF.

This clone was picked up a small number of times. The chain couples TRGV8 to TRGJP1. The J gene is absent in TCRdb and was assigned here via DNA matching to germline. Germline assignment: CDR1 VENAVY and CDR2 YDSYNSRV. Trimming took 8 bases from V and 1 from J; bases not matched to a gene: 1. The CDR3 runs 12 residues. This chain's CDR3 is CATFTTGWFKIF. The DNA for the CDR3 is TGTGCCACCTTTACCACTGGTTGGTTCAAGATATTT.

Many counts were recorded for this clone. The V call is TRGV4, the J call TRGJ1 or TRGJ2. The J gene is not listed in TCRdb, so it was assigned here from a DNA match to germline. The length of the CDR3 is 15 residues. Germline CDR1 EGSTGY, CDR2 YDSYTSSV. With V trimmed by 0 bases and J by 4 bases, 9 bases remained unmatched. CDR3 DNA sequence: TGTGCCACCTGGGATGGGCCCGTCGCATATTATAAGAAACTCTTT. It yields the protein CATWDGPVAYYKKLF.